These 7 T cell receptor beta chains were sequenced from one sample in a study of persistence of HIV-infected CD4 T cells. This was the immunoSEQ version 4 assay in survey mode. TCRdb's table, derived via immunoSEQ multiplex PCR, lists solely in-frame clones and lacks some. The table has about 40,000 clones, about 80% seen once; the top ten hold 14%. For these TCRs, the target antigens are not known. An overlapping HIV-1 Gag peptide pool stimulated these cells at roughly 0.97 ug/peptide/mL. CD40L/CD69 double-negative CD45RO-high memory CD4+ T cells were collected. This sample comprised CD4+ T cells sorted from PBMCs after approximately 18-hour stimulation, obtained from a patient who received antiretroviral therapy. These receptors were taken from an adult man with HIV who was CMV-seropositive.

This sequence joins TRBV5-1 and TRBJ2-7; TRBD2 agrees at 9 bases. The CDR3 extends over 15 amino acids. Germline V gene sequence: CDR1 SGHRS, CDR2 YFSETQ. The V segment lost 0 bases and the J segment 6 bases; nucleotides outside the gene matches: 7. CDR3 sequence: CASSLASSGTIEQYF. The CDR3 DNA sequence: TGCGCCAGCAGCTTGGCGTCTAGCGGGACTATCGAGCAGTACTTC.

The genes are TRBV3-1 (or the pseudogene TRBV3-2) and TRBJ2-7; 10 nucleotides agree with TRBD2. V dropped 4 bases and J dropped 5; count of bases not matched to a gene: 8. The CDR3 consists of 15 residues. The germline V gene has CDR1 LGHDT and CDR2 YNNKEL (reference sequence). The DNA for the CDR3 is TGTGCCAGCAGCCTCCTAGCGGGAGAAATAGACGAGCAGTACTTC. Its protein product is CASSLLAGEIDEQYF.

The chain carries TRBV24-1 and TRBJ2-2; 10 positions match TRBD1. The germline V gene has CDR1 KGHDR and CDR2 SFDVKD. There are 20 residues in the CDR3. The trim removed 4 bases at V and 6 bases at J, leaving 19 bases unmatched. The CDR3 DNA reads TGTGCCACCAGTGACACCTACGGATCCTCCGGGACAGGGGTTGCCGGGGAGCTGTTTTTT. Residues: CATSDTYGSSGTGVAGELFF.

This clone was detected only once. This chain joins TRBV6-5 and TRBJ1-4; possibly TRBD1 for D (6 bases). CDR1 and CDR2 from the germline V gene are MNHEY and SVGAGI. The length of the CDR3 is 15 residues. The ends were cut back, 5 bases at V and 4 bases at J, with 14 bases in the middle. The DNA of the CDR3 is TGTGCCAGCAGTAGGGGGGGGTGGGATAATGAAAAACTGTTTTTT. It translates to CASSRGGWDNEKLFF.

The genes are TRBV7-2 and TRBJ2-7, with 12 nucleotides matching TRBD2. J lost 6 bases, V lost 7 bases, and 10 bases had no gene match. CDR1 is SGHTA and CDR2 is FQGNSA in the germline V gene. The CDR3 consists of 15 residues. The CDR3 is CASTELRLAGAEQYF. The DNA of the CDR3 is TGTGCCAGCACCGAACTTCGACTAGCGGGGGCCGAGCAGTACTTC.

V is TRBV7-9 and J is TRBJ2-6; TRBD2 matches at 8 bases. The CDR3 sequence is 18 residues long. CDR1 is SEHNR, CDR2 FQNEAQ, per germline (reference sequence). V was clipped by 7 bases and J by 2 bases; unmatched bases: 13. CDR3 DNA: TGTGCCAGCATAGAGACGGGCGGGAGGCGCCCTGGGGCCAACGTCCTGACTTTC. It yields the protein CASIETGGRRPGANVLTF.

This clone has a handful of counts. The rearrangement links TRBV2 to TRBJ1-2; D may be TRBD1 (6 bases). The CDR3 contains 14 residues. Germline CDR1 reads SNHLY; CDR2 reads FYNNEI. Trimming left V 2 bases short and J 1 base short, with 8 bases between. DNA of the CDR3: TGTGCCAGCAGTGAAACACAGGGTAACTATGGCTACACCTTC. Its translation: CASSETQGNYGYTF.